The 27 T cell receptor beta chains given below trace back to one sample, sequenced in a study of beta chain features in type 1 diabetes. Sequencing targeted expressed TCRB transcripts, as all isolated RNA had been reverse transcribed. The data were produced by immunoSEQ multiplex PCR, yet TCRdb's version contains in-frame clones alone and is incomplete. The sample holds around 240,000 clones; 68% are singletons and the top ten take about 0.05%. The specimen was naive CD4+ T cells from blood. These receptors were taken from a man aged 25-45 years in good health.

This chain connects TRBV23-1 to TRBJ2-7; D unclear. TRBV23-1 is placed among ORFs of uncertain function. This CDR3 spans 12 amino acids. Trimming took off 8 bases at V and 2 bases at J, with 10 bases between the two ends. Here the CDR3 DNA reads TGCGCCAGCCTCGCGAGTACCTACGAGCAGTACTTC. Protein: CASLASTYEQYF.

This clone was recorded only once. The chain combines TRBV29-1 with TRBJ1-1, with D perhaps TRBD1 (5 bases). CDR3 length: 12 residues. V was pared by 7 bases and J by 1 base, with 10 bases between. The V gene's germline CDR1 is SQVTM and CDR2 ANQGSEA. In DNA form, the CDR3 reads TGCAGCGGCAGGGAGCCGAACACTGAAGCTTTCTTT. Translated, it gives CSGREPNTEAFF.

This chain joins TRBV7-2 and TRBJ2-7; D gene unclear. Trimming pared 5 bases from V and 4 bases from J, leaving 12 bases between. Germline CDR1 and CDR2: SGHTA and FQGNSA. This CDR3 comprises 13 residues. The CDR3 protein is CASSALPRYEQYF. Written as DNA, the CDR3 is TGTGCCAGCAGCGCCCTCCCAAGGTACGAGCAGTACTTC.

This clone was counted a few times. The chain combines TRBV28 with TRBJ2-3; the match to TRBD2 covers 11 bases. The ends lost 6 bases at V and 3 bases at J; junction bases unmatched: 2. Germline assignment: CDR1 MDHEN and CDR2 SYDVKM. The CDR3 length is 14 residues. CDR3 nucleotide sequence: TGTGCCAGCAGCCCTAGCGGGAGGACAGATACGCAGTATTTT. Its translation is CASSPSGRTDTQYF.

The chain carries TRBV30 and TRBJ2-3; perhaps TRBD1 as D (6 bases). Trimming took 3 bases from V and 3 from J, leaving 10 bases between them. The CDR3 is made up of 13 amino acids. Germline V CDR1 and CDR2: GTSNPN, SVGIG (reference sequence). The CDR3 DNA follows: TGTGCCTGGAGAACTGGACAGACAGATACGCAGTATTTT. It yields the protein CAWRTGQTDTQYF.

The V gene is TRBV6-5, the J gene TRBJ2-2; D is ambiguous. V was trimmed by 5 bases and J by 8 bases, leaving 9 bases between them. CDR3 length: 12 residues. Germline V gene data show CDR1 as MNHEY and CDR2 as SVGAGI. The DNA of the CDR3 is TGTGCCAGCAGTCTAAGGTCGGGGGAGCTGTTTTTT. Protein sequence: CASSLRSGELFF.

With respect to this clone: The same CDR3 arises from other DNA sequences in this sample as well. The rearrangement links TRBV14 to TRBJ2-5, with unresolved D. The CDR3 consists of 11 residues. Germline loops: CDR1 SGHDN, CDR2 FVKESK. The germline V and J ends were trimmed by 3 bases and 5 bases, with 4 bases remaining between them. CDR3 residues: CASSQEETQYF. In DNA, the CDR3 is TGTGCCAGCAGCCAGGAGGAGACCCAGTACTTC.

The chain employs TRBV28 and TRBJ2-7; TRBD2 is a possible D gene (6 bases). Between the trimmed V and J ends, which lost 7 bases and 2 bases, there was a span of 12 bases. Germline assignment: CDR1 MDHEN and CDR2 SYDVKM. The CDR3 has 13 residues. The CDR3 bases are TGTGCCAGCACCCCGGGACTTACCTACGAGCAGTACTTC. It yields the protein CASTPGLTYEQYF.

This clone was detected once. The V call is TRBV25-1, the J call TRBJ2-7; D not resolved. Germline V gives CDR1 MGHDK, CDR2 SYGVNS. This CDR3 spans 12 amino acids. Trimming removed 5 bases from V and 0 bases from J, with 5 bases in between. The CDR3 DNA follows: TGTGCCAGCAGTCTGAGCTCCTACGAGCAGTACTTC. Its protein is CASSLSSYEQYF.

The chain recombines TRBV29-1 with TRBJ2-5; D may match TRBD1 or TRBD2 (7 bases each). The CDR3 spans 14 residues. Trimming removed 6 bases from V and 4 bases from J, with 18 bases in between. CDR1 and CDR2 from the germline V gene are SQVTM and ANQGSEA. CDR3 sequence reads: CSVIGGGGAETQYF. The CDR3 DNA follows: TGCAGCGTGATCGGGGGAGGGGGCGCAGAGACCCAGTACTTC.

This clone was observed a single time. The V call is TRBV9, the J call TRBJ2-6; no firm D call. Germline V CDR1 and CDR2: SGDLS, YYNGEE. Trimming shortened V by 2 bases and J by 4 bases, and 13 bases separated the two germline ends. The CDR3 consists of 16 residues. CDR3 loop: CASSVTARGGANVLTF. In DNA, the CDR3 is TGTGCCAGCAGCGTGACTGCAAGAGGAGGGGCCAACGTCCTGACTTTC. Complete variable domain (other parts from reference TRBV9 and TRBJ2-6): DSGVTQTPKHLITATGQRVTLRCSPRSGDLSVYWYQQSLDQGLQFLIQYYNGEERAKGNILERFSAQQFPDLHSELNLSSLELGDSALYFCASSVTARGGANVLTFGAGSRLTVL.

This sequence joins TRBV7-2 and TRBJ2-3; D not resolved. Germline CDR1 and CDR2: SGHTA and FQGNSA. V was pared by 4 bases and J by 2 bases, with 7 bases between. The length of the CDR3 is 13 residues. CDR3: CASSSSATDTQYF. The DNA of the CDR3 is TGTGCCAGCAGCTCCTCCGCCACAGATACGCAGTATTTT. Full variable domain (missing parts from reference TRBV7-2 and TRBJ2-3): GAGVSQSPSNKVTEKGKDVELRCDPISGHTALYWYRQSLGQGLEFLIYFQGNSAPDKSGLPSDRFSAERTGGSVSTLTIQRTQQEDSAVYLCASSSSATDTQYFGPGTRLTVL.

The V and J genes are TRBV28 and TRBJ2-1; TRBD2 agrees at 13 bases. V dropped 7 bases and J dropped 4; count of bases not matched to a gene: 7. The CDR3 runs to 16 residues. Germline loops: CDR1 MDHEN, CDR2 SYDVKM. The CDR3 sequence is CASTGLAGVRYNEQFF. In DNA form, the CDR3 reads TGTGCCAGCACCGGACTAGCGGGAGTAAGGTACAATGAGCAGTTCTTC.

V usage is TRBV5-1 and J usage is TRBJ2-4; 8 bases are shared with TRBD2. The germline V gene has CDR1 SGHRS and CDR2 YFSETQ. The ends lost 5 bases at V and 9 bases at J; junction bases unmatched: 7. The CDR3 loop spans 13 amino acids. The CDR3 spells CASSPGLESIQYF. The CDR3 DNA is TGCGCCAGCAGTCCGGGACTAGAAAGCATTCAGTACTTC.

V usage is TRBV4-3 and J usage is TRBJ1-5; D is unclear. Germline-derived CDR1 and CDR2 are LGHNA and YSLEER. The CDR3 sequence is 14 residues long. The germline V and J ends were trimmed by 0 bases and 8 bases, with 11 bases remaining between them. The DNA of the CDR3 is TGCGCCAGCAGCCAAGATCTAACGGAAGAGCCCCAGCATTTT. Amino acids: CASSQDLTEEPQHF.

The CDR3 sequence is CSVGGVETQYF. CDR3 DNA: TGCAGCGTTGGAGGGGTGGAGACCCAGTACTTC. The gene calls are TRBV29-1 and TRBJ2-5; perhaps D is TRBD1 or TRBD2 (5 bases each). The CDR3 totals 11 residues. The germline V gene has CDR1 SQVTM and CDR2 ANQGSEA. Trimming left V 4 bases short and J 5 bases short, with 8 bases between.

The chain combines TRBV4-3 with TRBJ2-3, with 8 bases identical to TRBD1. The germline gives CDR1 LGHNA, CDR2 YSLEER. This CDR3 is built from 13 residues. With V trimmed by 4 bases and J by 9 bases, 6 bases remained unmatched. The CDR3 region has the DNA TGCGCCAGCAGCCCAGACAGGGGCGGGACGCAGTATTTT. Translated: CASSPDRGGTQYF.

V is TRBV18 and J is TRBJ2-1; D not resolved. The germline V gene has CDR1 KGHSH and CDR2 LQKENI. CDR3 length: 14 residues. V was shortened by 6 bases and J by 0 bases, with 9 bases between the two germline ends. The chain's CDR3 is CASSQRNSYNEQFF. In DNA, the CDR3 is TGTGCCAGCTCTCAAAGGAACTCCTACAATGAGCAGTTCTTC.

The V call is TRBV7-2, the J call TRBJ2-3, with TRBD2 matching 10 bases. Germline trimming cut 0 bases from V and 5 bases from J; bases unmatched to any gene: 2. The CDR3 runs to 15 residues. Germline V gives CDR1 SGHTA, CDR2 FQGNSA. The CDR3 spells CASSLASGRRDTQYF. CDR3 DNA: TGTGCCAGCAGCTTAGCTAGCGGGAGGAGAGATACGCAGTATTTT. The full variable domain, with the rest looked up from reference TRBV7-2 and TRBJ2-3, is GAGVSQSPSNKVTEKGKDVELRCDPISGHTALYWYRQSLGQGLEFLIYFQGNSAPDKSGLPSDRFSAERTGGSVSTLTIQRTQQEDSAVYLCASSLASGRRDTQYFGPGTRLTVL.

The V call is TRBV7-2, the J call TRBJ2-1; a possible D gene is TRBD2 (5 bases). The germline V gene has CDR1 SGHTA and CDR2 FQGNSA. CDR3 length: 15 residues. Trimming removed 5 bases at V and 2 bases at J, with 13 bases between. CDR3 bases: TGTGCCAGCAGCGAGCTACTAGAGGCCTACAATGAGCAGTTCTTC. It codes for CASSELLEAYNEQFF.

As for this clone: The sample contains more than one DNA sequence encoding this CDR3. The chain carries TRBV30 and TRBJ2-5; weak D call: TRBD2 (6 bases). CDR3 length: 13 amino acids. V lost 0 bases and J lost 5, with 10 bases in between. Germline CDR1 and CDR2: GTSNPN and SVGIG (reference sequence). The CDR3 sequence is CAWSVRRGETQYF. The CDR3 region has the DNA TGTGCCTGGAGTGTACGGCGGGGCGAGACCCAGTACTTC. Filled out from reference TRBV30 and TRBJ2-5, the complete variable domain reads SQTIHQWPATLVQPVGSPLSLECTVEGTSNPNLYWYRQAAGRGLQLLFYSVGIGQISSEVPQNLSASRPQDRQFILSSKKLLLSDSGFYLCAWSVRRGETQYFGPGTRLLVL.

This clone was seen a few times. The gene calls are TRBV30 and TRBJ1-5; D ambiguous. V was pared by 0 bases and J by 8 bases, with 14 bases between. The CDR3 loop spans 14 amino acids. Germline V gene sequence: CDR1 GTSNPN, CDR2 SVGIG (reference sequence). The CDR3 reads CAWSVGGWGKPQHF. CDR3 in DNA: TGTGCCTGGAGTGTGGGAGGCTGGGGAAAGCCCCAGCATTTT.

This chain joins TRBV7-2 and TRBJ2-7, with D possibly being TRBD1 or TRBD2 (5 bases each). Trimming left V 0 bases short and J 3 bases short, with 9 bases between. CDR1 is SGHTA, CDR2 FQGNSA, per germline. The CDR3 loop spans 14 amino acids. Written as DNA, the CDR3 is TGTGCCAGCAGCTTAGCTATGGGGGTCTACGAGCAGTACTTC. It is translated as CASSLAMGVYEQYF.

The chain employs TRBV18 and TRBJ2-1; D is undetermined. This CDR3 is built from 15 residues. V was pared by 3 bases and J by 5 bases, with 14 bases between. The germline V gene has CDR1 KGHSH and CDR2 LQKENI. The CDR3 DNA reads TGTGCCAGCTCACCGGCCGGTCTTAGAAACAATGAGCAGTTCTTC. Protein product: CASSPAGLRNNEQFF.

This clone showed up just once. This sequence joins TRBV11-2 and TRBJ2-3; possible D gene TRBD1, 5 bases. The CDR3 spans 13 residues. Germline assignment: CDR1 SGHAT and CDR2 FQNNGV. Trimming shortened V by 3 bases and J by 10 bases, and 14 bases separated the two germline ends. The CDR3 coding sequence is TGTGCCAGCAGCTTCCAAGGAGAAGGGGCGCAGTATTTT. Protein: CASSFQGEGAQYF.

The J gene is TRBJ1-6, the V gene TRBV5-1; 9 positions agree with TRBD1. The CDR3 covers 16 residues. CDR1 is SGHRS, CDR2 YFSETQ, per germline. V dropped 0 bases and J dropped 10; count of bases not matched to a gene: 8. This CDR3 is CASSLGTGDLGSPLHF. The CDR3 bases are TGCGCCAGCAGCTTGGGGACAGGGGATTTAGGATCACCCCTCCACTTT.

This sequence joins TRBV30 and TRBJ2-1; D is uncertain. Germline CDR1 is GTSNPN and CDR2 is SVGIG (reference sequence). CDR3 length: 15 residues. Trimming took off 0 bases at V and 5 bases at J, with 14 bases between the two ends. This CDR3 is CAWSVLPHRDNEQFF. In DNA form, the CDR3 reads TGTGCCTGGAGTGTACTTCCCCACAGAGACAATGAGCAGTTCTTC.